These T cell receptor beta chains were read from a single sample in a study of blood T cell repertoires in COVID-19. Data came from immunoSEQ multiplex PCR; TCRdb stores just in-frame clones and leaves some out. This sample has some 83,000 clones, with more than 75% found just once. The specimen sequenced was peripheral blood. The receptors stem from a human donor in a cohort sampled during active COVID-19. Both conserved end residues are part of each CDR3. The D gene is left open where the match is weak. Clone size is stated in some rows and not others, as once, few, many or a class when expanded.

clone_size,j_call,d_call,v_call,cdr3_nt,cdr3_aa
.,TRBJ2-3,.,TRBV3-1/TRBV3-2,TGTGCCAGCAGCCAAGGCGGTCTTACAGATACGCAGTATTTT,CASSQGGLTDTQYF
.,TRBJ2-7,TRBD1,TRBV19,TGTGCCAGTAGTCATCGACAGGGTTACGAGCAGTACTTC,CASSHRQGYEQYF
.,TRBJ2-7,.,TRBV18,TGTGCCAGCTCACCCCAGGGGACCTACGAGCAGTACTTC,CASSPQGTYEQYF
once,TRBJ1-4,TRBD1,TRBV28,TGTGCCAGCAGCCAAGGGACAGACCTTAATGAAAAACTGTTTTTT,CASSQGTDLNEKLFF
.,TRBJ2-1,.,TRBV7-9,TGTGCCAGCAGCACCGTCGGAGGTTACAATGAGCAGTTCTTC,CASSTVGGYNEQFF
.,TRBJ1-2,.,TRBV30,TGTGCCTGGAGTGTGGGCAGGGTAGGATATGGCTACACCTTC,CAWSVGRVGYGYTF
few,TRBJ2-3,TRBD2,TRBV5-1,TGCGCCAGCAGCCGTTCGACTAGCGGGGGGAGCACAGATACGCAGTATTTT,CASSRSTSGGSTDTQYF
.,TRBJ2-1,.,TRBV6-1,TGTGCCAGCAGTGAAGTCGTTAGCTCCTACAATGAGCAGTTCTTC,CASSEVVSSYNEQFF
.,TRBJ1-2,.,TRBV28,TGTGCCAGCAGAGCGGGGGTATATGGCTACACCTTC,CASRAGVYGYTF
.,TRBJ2-7,TRBD1,TRBV19,TGTGCCAGTAGTGGACAGGCGTTAACTACCTCCTACGAGCAGTACTTC,CASSGQALTTSYEQYF
.,TRBJ2-4,.,TRBV7-2,TGTGCCAGCAGCTTTACAGGGTCGAGAGCCAAAAACATTCAGTACTTC,CASSFTGSRAKNIQYF
.,TRBJ2-5,.,TRBV18,TGTGCCACCACCTCAGGGTTGCTGGAGACCCAGTACTTC,CATTSGLLETQYF
.,TRBJ1-5,.,TRBV28,TGTGCCAGCAGTTTCCCCACACGGGATCAGCCCCAGCATTTT,CASSFPTRDQPQHF
.,TRBJ1-5,.,TRBV9,TGTGCCAGCAGCGTAGCAGAACGTCAGCCCCAGCATTTT,CASSVAERQPQHF
.,TRBJ1-2,.,TRBV5-1,TGCGCCAGCAGCTTACAGGGCACCTATGGCTACACCTTC,CASSLQGTYGYTF
.,TRBJ1-2,.,TRBV6-2/TRBV6-3,TGTGCCAGCAGCACAGGAAACTATGGCTACACCTTC,CASSTGNYGYTF
.,TRBJ2-7,TRBD2,TRBV5-1,TGCGCCAGCAGCCCCACCCCCGAGCGGGGGGTGAAAGAGCAGTACTTC,CASSPTPERGVKEQYF
.,TRBJ1-5,.,TRBV2,TGTGCCAGCAGGACCCCAGGGTCCGGCAATCAGCCCCAGCATTTT,CASRTPGSGNQPQHF
.,TRBJ1-5,TRBD1,TRBV10-3,TGTGCCATCAGTGACAGGGGGAAGGGCAATCAGCCCCAGCATTTT,CAISDRGKGNQPQHF
.,TRBJ2-1,.,TRBV27,TGTGCCAGCAGTTTCGTGGGGAGCTCCTACAATGAGCAGTTCTTC,CASSFVGSSYNEQFF
.,TRBJ2-7,.,TRBV20-1,TGCAGTGCCACGACTTCGTCCGAGCAGTACTTC,CSATTSSEQYF
.,TRBJ1-1,TRBD1,TRBV9,TGTGCCAGCAGCGAGCAGGGGGAGAACACTGAAGCTTTCTTT,CASSEQGENTEAFF
.,TRBJ2-7,.,TRBV11-2,TGTGCCAGCAGCTTAGATCGGGGAGCTTACGAGCAGTACTTC,CASSLDRGAYEQYF
.,TRBJ1-1,TRBD1,TRBV7-2,TGTGCCAGCAGCCCCCCATCGGGACAGGGAACTGAAGCTTTCTTT,CASSPPSGQGTEAFF
.,TRBJ2-5,TRBD1,TRBV5-1,TGCGCCAGCAGCAAAGACAGGGGGCAAGAGACCCAGTACTTC,CASSKDRGQETQYF
.,TRBJ2-5,.,TRBV6-5,TGTGCCAGCAGAACGACAGGACAAGAGACCCAGTACTTC,CASRTTGQETQYF
.,TRBJ2-5,.,TRBV28,TGTGCCAGCAGCACGCCGGGACTTACGAGGGATACCCAGTACTTC,CASSTPGLTRDTQYF
.,TRBJ2-2,.,TRBV20-1,TGCAGTGCAGGGGCAACCGGGGAGCTGTTTTTT,CSAGATGELFF
.,TRBJ1-1,TRBD1,TRBV19,TGTGCCAGTAGTATAAAAGGACAGGGCGGGGTGAACACTGAAGCTTTCTTT,CASSIKGQGGVNTEAFF
.,TRBJ2-4,TRBD2,TRBV28,TGTGCCAGCAGTTCCCCGGGGGAGGGTGGCGCAAACATTCAGTACTTC,CASSSPGEGGANIQYF
.,TRBJ2-7,TRBD1,TRBV7-2,TGTGCCAGCAGCGTCCGGGACAGGGGGACCTACGAGCAGTACTTC,CASSVRDRGTYEQYF
.,TRBJ2-7,.,TRBV2,TGTGCCAGCAGTGACTTGCAGACCTACGAGCAGTACTTC,CASSDLQTYEQYF
.,TRBJ2-7,.,TRBV12-5,TGTGCTAGTGGTCCAGGGTTCTACGAGCAGTACTTC,CASGPGFYEQYF
.,TRBJ2-7,TRBD1,TRBV15,TGTGCCACCAGCAGAGCGGGACAGGCGACCTACGAGCAGTACTTC,CATSRAGQATYEQYF
.,TRBJ1-1,.,TRBV28,TGTGCCAGCAGGGGGGCCACTGAAGCTTTCTTT,CASRGATEAFF
.,TRBJ2-2,.,TRBV4-1,TGCGCCAGCAGCCAGTTGGGGAGGGGGTTGGACACCGGGGAGCTGTTTTTT,CASSQLGRGLDTGELFF
.,TRBJ2-7,TRBD2,TRBV5-1,TGCGCCAGCAGCTTTGGACTAGCGGGGCAGGCAGCCTACGAGCAGTACTTC,CASSFGLAGQAAYEQYF
.,TRBJ2-6,.,TRBV19,TGTGCCAGTAGTACACGGGTGAATGGGGCCAACGTCCTGACTTTC,CASSTRVNGANVLTF
.,TRBJ1-6,TRBD1,TRBV5-6,TGTGCCAGCAGCCCGGGACAGAACTCCTATAATTCACCCCTCCACTTT,CASSPGQNSYNSPLHF
.,TRBJ2-5,TRBD1,TRBV18,TGTGCCAGCTCACCGACAGGGTGGGGAGAGACCCAGTACTTC,CASSPTGWGETQYF
.,TRBJ1-2,TRBD1,TRBV9,TGTGCCAGCAGCGTCAGCCCCACAGGGGGTTTTTATGGCTACACCTTC,CASSVSPTGGFYGYTF
.,TRBJ2-2,TRBD2,TRBV27,TGTGCCAGCACCTCCCTCCGGGGGGGGGTCGCGGCCGGGGAGCTGTTTTTT,CASTSLRGGVAAGELFF
once,TRBJ2-6,.,TRBV28,TGTGCCAGCAGTAGGAGGGCGTTCTACTCTGGGGCCAACGTCCTGACTTTC,CASSRRAFYSGANVLTF
.,TRBJ2-5,.,TRBV5-4,TGTGCCAGCAGTTCGCAGAGGGTCCAAGAGACCCAGTACTTC,CASSSQRVQETQYF
few,TRBJ1-1,.,TRBV28,TGTGCCAGCAGTCCCCGTCCGGCAGGTCAAGTAGAAGCTTTCTTT,CASSPRPAGQVEAFF
few,TRBJ2-2,.,TRBV7-6,TGTGCCAGCAGCGCCCCCAGGGCCGAGTCGAACACCGGGGAGCTGTTTTTT,CASSAPRAESNTGELFF
few,TRBJ2-1,.,TRBV4-1,TGCGCCAGCAGCCGAGGGACTGCGGGCCGGCAGTTCTTC,CASSRGTAGRQFF
.,TRBJ1-3,.,TRBV7-3,TGTGCCAGCAGCTTAACTCACCCGGGGGCTGGAAACACCATATATTTT,CASSLTHPGAGNTIYF
once,TRBJ2-5,TRBD2,TRBV18,TGTGCCAGCTCACCACCGCTTAGCGGGATCGGGACCCAGTACTTC,CASSPPLSGIGTQYF
.,TRBJ2-5,TRBD1,TRBV9,TGTGCCAGCAGCGTCACAGGGGGCCCGGGGGAGACCCAGTACTTC,CASSVTGGPGETQYF
once,TRBJ1-6,TRBD1,TRBV28,TGTGCCAGCAGTTACCAACAGGGGGCGGGTAATTCACCCCTCCACTTT,CASSYQQGAGNSPLHF
.,TRBJ2-2,.,TRBV6-5,TGTGCCAGCAGTTACGGGGCAAACCACGGGCGCGGGGAGCTGTTTTTT,CASSYGANHGRGELFF
.,TRBJ1-6,.,TRBV28,TGTGCCAGCAGCAAGGGGGGGTTTACCTCCTATAATTCACCCCTCCACTTT,CASSKGGFTSYNSPLHF
.,TRBJ1-4,.,TRBV5-1,TGCGCCAGCAGCCGTACAGGGATTCGGGAAAAACTGTTTTTT,CASSRTGIREKLFF
.,TRBJ1-2,TRBD1,TRBV7-9,TGTGCCAGCAGCTCCGCGGGGGGGGACAGTCTGACCTATGGCTACACCTTC,CASSSAGGDSLTYGYTF
.,TRBJ2-3,.,TRBV29-1,TGCAGCGTTTTAACAGCCACAGATACGCAGTATTTT,CSVLTATDTQYF
.,TRBJ2-5,TRBD2,TRBV5-1,TGCGCCAGCAGCTTGGCTCTAGCGGGGGGGCCCGCTTACTTC,CASSLALAGGPAYF
.,TRBJ2-7,.,TRBV30,TGTGCCTGGAGCCAACCCTCCGGCAGGGCATCCTACGAGCAGTACTTC,CAWSQPSGRASYEQYF
.,TRBJ1-5,TRBD1,TRBV25-1,TGTGCCAGCAGTACGGGGACAGGAAAAATGCATTTT,CASSTGTGKMHF